Listed below are T cell receptor beta chains from one sample, sequenced in a study of blood T cell repertoires in COVID-19. The data were produced by immunoSEQ multiplex PCR, yet TCRdb's version contains in-frame clones alone and is incomplete. In the table there are under 450,000 clones, approximately 89% of which are singletons. Sequenced sample: PBMCs or T cells enriched from blood (not recorded which). Receptors were obtained from a woman in her thirties or forties who had been exposed to COVID-19. The CDR3 runs from the conserved cysteine through the conserved F or W. Fields, in order: clone size, D gene, V gene, J gene, CDR3 DNA, CDR3 protein. The D gene is left open where the match is weak. Only part of the rows carry a size: once, few, many, or a class if the clone is expanded.

-	-	TRBV27	TRBJ2-7	TGTGCCAGCAGCCCCCGACACATATACTACGAGCAGTACTTC	CASSPRHIYYEQYF
once	TRBD1	TRBV19	TRBJ1-2	TGTGCCAGTAGTATAGATTGGACAGGGGGCTATGGCTACACCTTC	CASSIDWTGGYGYTF
-	TRBD1	TRBV27	TRBJ1-5	TGTGCCAGCAGCCCAGGGGGGTCGGCCCAGCATTTT	CASSPGGSAQHF
once	TRBD1	TRBV25-1	TRBJ2-7	TGTGCCAGCAGCAGACAGGGGGCGTCCTACGAGCAGTACTTC	CASSRQGASYEQYF
-	TRBD2	TRBV19	TRBJ2-3	TGTGCCAGTAGTATGGGACTAGCGGGGTACACAGATACGCAGTATTTT	CASSMGLAGYTDTQYF
few	-	TRBV2	TRBJ2-7	TGTGCCAGCAGGCCCGGGACAAAGCTCCACGAGCAGTACTTC	CASRPGTKLHEQYF
-	TRBD1	TRBV24-1	TRBJ1-2	TGTGCCAAACGGACAGGGGGCTTCTATGGCTACACCTTC	CAKRTGGFYGYTF
-	TRBD1	TRBV4-1	TRBJ1-1	TGCGCCAGCAGCCTAGAGACAGGGTCCACTGAAGCTTTCTTT	CASSLETGSTEAFF
-	-	TRBV7-5	TRBJ2-5	TGTGTCAGAAGCCCAGGACAGGGGACCGGTCCATTGTACCAAGAGACCCAGTACTTC	CVRSPGQGTGPLYQETQYF
-	-	TRBV5-1	TRBJ2-2	TGCGCCAGCAGCTATACGGGGGACACCGGGGAGCTGTTTTTT	CASSYTGDTGELFF
few	-	TRBV5-1	TRBJ2-7	TGCGCCAGCAGTAGCCCAGGGCTTAGCTCCTACGAGCAGTACTTC	CASSSPGLSSYEQYF
-	TRBD1	TRBV18	TRBJ1-2	TGTGCCAGCTCACCTACCTCACGGACAGGTGATGGCTACACCTTC	CASSPTSRTGDGYTF
-	TRBD1	TRBV24-1	TRBJ2-1	TGTGCCACCAGTCCTGGGACAGGGGGGATGGATGAGCAGTTCTTC	CATSPGTGGMDEQFF
-	-	TRBV12-3/TRBV12-4	TRBJ1-1	TGTGCCAGCAGCTCCCCTCCAGGCGTGGTTGCTTTCTTT	CASSSPPGVVAFF
-	TRBD1	TRBV5-1	TRBJ1-2	TGCGCCAGCAGCTTTGGGACAGGGGGTCAAGGCTACACCTTC	CASSFGTGGQGYTF
-	-	TRBV2	TRBJ1-4	TGTGCCAGCAGTCCCCGGACGGAGAATTTGCGGGGACTGTTTTTT	CASSPRTENLRGLFF
few	TRBD1	TRBV10-2	TRBJ1-3	TGCGCCAGCAGCTCCGGGACAGGGTCTGGAAACACCATATATTTT	CASSSGTGSGNTIYF
once	-	TRBV7-9	TRBJ1-1	TGTGCCAGCAGCTCAAGCGGGAGACTCGAGGCTTTCTTT	CASSSSGRLEAFF
-	TRBD2	TRBV7-9	TRBJ2-1	TGTGCCAGCAGCCAGCGGGAGGAATCCTACAATGAGCAGTTCTTC	CASSQREESYNEQFF
-	-	TRBV7-9	TRBJ1-3	TGTGCCAGCAGCCAGGGGAGCTCTGGAAACACCATATATTTT	CASSQGSSGNTIYF
once	-	TRBV27	TRBJ2-3	TGTGCCAGCAGCCTCGACTTGTGGGATACGCAGTATTTT	CASSLDLWDTQYF
-	-	TRBV9	TRBJ2-7	TGTGCCAGCAGCGGGCGGTTAGAGCAGTACTTC	CASSGRLEQYF
-	-	TRBV6-2/TRBV6-3	TRBJ1-2	TGTGCCAGCAGTTACTCGTCGGTGCGTGATGGCTACACCTTC	CASSYSSVRDGYTF
-	TRBD2	TRBV4-3	TRBJ2-1	TGCGCCAGCAGCCCGGGACTAGCGGGGGACAATGAGCAGTTCTTC	CASSPGLAGDNEQFF
-	TRBD1	TRBV5-1	TRBJ1-6	TGCGCCAGCAGCTTGGGACAGGGGGACAGCTCCTATAATTCACCCCTCCACTTT	CASSLGQGDSSYNSPLHF
-	-	TRBV20-1	TRBJ1-2	TGCAGTGCTAGAGTTCCTAAAGGCTACACCTTC	CSARVPKGYTF
-	TRBD1	TRBV15	TRBJ2-7	TGTGCCACCAGCAGAGATGGGCCAGGGGGCCTCTCCTACGAGCAGTACTTC	CATSRDGPGGLSYEQYF
-	-	TRBV5-1	TRBJ1-4	TGCGCCAGCAGCTTGTCGGGTGCCCTTAATGAAAAACTGTTTTTT	CASSLSGALNEKLFF
-	-	TRBV27	TRBJ1-1	TGTGCCAGCAGTTACGCTGCCTTACAAGTGAACACTGAAGCTTTCTTT	CASSYAALQVNTEAFF
-	TRBD1	TRBV29-1	TRBJ1-2	TGCAGCGTTGGCGAGACAGGGTCTTATGGCTACACCTTC	CSVGETGSYGYTF
-	TRBD1	TRBV3-1/TRBV3-2	TRBJ1-2	TGTGCCAGCAGCCAACCCGGGACAGGGGAAGATGGCTACACCTTC	CASSQPGTGEDGYTF
few	TRBD1	TRBV18	TRBJ1-1	TGTGCCAGCTCACCGCAGGGGGCAGACACTGAAGCTTTCTTT	CASSPQGADTEAFF
-	TRBD1	TRBV24-1	TRBJ2-7	TGTGCCACCAGTGACCAGGACAGGGGTCGATCCGAGCAGTACTTC	CATSDQDRGRSEQYF
-	-	TRBV23-1	TRBJ1-2	TGCGCCAGCAGTCAATCGCAGGGTACACCCCTTAACTATGGCTACACCTTC	CASSQSQGTPLNYGYTF
-	-	TRBV6-5	TRBJ1-3	TGTGCCAGCGGCCCGCAGGGCCGTGGAAACACCATATATTTT	CASGPQGRGNTIYF